This T cell receptor (beta chain) was sequenced for a study of identifying expanded T cells in peripheral blood. The germline V and J ends were trimmed by 1 base and 0 bases, with 7 bases remaining between them. Germline V gene data show CDR1 as SGHAT and CDR2 as FQNNGV. The CDR3 covers 15 residues. TCRdb's copy holds only in-frame clones and misses some; the assay was immunoSEQ multiplex PCR. This table has around 120,000 clones, around 89% appearing once. This clonotype originated in a person between 18 and 75 years old in good health. Sequenced sample: blood. This chain uses TRBV11-2 with TRBJ1-5; a weak D match, TRBD1 (5 bases). This chain's CDR3 is CASSLGDSSNQPQHF. For the CDR3, the DNA is TGTGCCAGCAGCTTAGGTGACAGTAGCAATCAGCCCCAGCATTTT.